A selection of T cell receptor beta chains follows, all from one sample in a study of beta chain features in type 1 diabetes. Generated by immunoSEQ multiplex PCR, the TCRdb table keeps only in-frame clones and is missing some. This table holds 250,000 to 350,000 clones, roughly 9.6% found once. Material: naive CD4+ T cells from blood. The receptors stem from a woman aged 25 to 45 in good health. CDR3s leave out the opening cysteine and the closing phenylalanine or tryptophan. Size is omitted from some rows. Given values are once, few, many or a class for expanded clones.

abundance: few
j_gene: TRBJ2-7
v_gene: TRBV6-6
CDR3aa: ASSYSNYEQY

abundance: .
j_gene: TRBJ2-6
v_gene: TRBV28
CDR3aa: ASSGGLVGANVLT

abundance: few
j_gene: TRBJ2-7
v_gene: TRBV10-3
CDR3aa: AISEGLQIEQY

abundance: .
j_gene: TRBJ2-5
v_gene: TRBV7-9
CDR3aa: ASSFGVAETQY

abundance: few
j_gene: TRBJ2-5
v_gene: TRBV9
CDR3aa: ASSASGETQY

abundance: .
j_gene: TRBJ2-4
v_gene: TRBV7-9
CDR3aa: ASSWTGELAKNIQY

abundance: .
j_gene: TRBJ2-1
v_gene: TRBV7-2
CDR3aa: ASSSGLVDNEQF

abundance: .
j_gene: TRBJ2-3
v_gene: TRBV5-6
CDR3aa: ASSLVGADRLSDTQY

abundance: .
j_gene: TRBJ1-2
v_gene: TRBV6-5
CDR3aa: ASRRAGTGERGYT

abundance: .
j_gene: TRBJ2-3
v_gene: TRBV7-2
CDR3aa: ASSLPSGSTDTQY

abundance: .
j_gene: TRBJ1-5
v_gene: TRBV30
CDR3aa: AWSLAGNQPQH

abundance: .
j_gene: TRBJ1-3
v_gene: TRBV30
CDR3aa: AREDAGSGNTIY

abundance: .
j_gene: TRBJ2-5
v_gene: TRBV4-3
CDR3aa: ASSQDITSGRRTQY

abundance: .
j_gene: TRBJ1-4
v_gene: TRBV5-4
CDR3aa: ASSLVEGGKLF

abundance: .
j_gene: TRBJ2-3
v_gene: TRBV4-2
CDR3aa: ASSQEEGSGRTDTQY

abundance: .
j_gene: TRBJ2-3
v_gene: TRBV6-5
CDR3aa: ASSPPGLGPDTQY